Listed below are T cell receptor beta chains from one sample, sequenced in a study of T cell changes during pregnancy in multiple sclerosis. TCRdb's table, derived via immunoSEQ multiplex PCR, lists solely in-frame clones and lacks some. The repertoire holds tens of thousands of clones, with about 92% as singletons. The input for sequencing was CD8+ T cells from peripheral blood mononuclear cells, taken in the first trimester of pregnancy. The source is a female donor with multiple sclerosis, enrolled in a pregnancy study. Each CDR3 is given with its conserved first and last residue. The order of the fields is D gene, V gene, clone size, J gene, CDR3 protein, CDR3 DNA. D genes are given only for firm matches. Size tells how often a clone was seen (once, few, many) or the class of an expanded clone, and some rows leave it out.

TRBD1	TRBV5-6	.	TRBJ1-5	CASSLAGTGDQPQHF	TGTGCCAGCAGCCTTGCCGGGACAGGGGATCAGCCCCAGCATTTT
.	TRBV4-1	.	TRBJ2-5	CASSQEPGEETQYF	TGCGCCAGCAGCCAAGAGCCAGGGGAAGAGACCCAGTACTTC
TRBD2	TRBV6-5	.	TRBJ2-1	CASSPIAGGQAEQFF	TGTGCCAGCAGTCCCATAGCGGGGGGGCAAGCGGAGCAGTTCTTC
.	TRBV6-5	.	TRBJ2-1	CASKAELGGNEQFF	TGTGCCAGCAAAGCTGAGTTAGGCGGGAATGAGCAGTTCTTC
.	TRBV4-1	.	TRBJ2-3	CASSQDGVAQYF	TGCGCCAGCAGCCAAGATGGAGTGGCGCAGTATTTT
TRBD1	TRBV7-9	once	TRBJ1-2	CASSLPTGGVGYGYTF	TGTGCCAGCAGCCTGCCGACAGGGGGCGTAGGGTATGGCTACACCTTC
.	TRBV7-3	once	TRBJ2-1	CASSLIPGEQFF	TGTGCCAGCAGCTTAATTCCGGGTGAGCAGTTCTTC
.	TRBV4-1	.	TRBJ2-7	CASRQIAGRRFYEQYF	TGCGCCAGCAGACAGATTGCCGGTCGACGGTTCTACGAGCAGTACTTC
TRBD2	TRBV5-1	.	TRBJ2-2	CASSYTGTSGGEDTGELFF	TGCGCCAGCAGCTACACCGGGACTAGCGGGGGTGAGGACACCGGGGAGCTGTTTTTT
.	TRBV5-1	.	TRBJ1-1	CASSLDAGGEAFF	TGCGCCAGCAGCTTGGATGCGGGGGGCGAGGCTTTCTTT
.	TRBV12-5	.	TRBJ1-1	CASGLCLQGIPCTEAFF	TGTGCTAGTGGTTTGTGCTTGCAGGGCATACCCTGCACTGAAGCTTTCTTT
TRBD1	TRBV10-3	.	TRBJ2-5	CAISEPIQGDQETQYF	TGTGCCATCAGTGAGCCGATTCAGGGGGACCAGGAGACCCAGTACTTC
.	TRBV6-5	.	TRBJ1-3	CASSYSEGNTIYF	TGTGCCAGCAGTTACTCGGAGGGGAACACCATATATTTT
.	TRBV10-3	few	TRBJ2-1	CAIRDKTYNEQFF	TGTGCCATCAGAGACAAGACCTACAATGAGCAGTTCTTC